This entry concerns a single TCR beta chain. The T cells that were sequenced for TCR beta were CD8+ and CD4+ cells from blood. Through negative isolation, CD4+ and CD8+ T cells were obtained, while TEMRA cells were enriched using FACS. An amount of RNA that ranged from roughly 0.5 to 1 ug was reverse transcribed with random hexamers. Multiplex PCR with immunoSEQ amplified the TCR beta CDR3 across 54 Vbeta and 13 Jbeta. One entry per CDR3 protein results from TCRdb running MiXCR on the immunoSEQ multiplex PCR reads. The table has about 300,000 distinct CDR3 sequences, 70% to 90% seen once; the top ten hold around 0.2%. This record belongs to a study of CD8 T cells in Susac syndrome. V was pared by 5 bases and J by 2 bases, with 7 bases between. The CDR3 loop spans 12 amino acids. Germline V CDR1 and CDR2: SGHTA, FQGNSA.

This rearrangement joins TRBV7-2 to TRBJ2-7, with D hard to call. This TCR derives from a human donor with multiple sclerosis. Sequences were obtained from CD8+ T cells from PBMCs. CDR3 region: CASSQPTYEQYF. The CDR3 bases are TGTGCCAGCAGCCAGCCCACCTACGAGCAGTACTTC.